This T cell receptor beta chain was captured by sequencing in a study of blood T cell repertoires in COVID-19. About the research overall: The origin of the acute and convalescent COVID-19 samples was the United States, Italy and Spain. PBMCs, B-cell-depleted T cells, or T cells provided the cDNA or gDNA that made up the material.

Assay used: immunoSEQ multiplex PCR; TCRdb lists only in-frame clones, some missing. The sample has 200,000 to 250,000 clones, 70% to 90% seen once; the top ten hold about 10%. Sequencing was done on a sample of PBMCs or T cells enriched from blood (not recorded which). The receptor was isolated from a man aged 25 to 45 who had recovered from COVID-19.

DNA of the CDR3: TGTGCCTGGGAAAAGCCGGGACAGGGATATTCCTACGAGCAGTACTTC. Translating gives CAWEKPGQGYSYEQYF. V is TRBV30 and J is TRBJ2-7; TRBD1 matches at 9 bases. This CDR3 region has 16 residues. Losses at the gene ends were 5 bases for V and 1 base for J; bases not matched to a gene: 12. Per the germline V gene, CDR1 is GTSNPN and CDR2 is SVGIG (reference sequence).